These 32 T cell receptor beta chains were all obtained from the same sample, sequenced in a study of blood T cell repertoires in COVID-19. Produced via immunoSEQ multiplex PCR; TCRdb's table is partial and in-frame only. The data contain about 130,000 clones, roughly 80% of them seen just once; the ten biggest clones take up 3%. Sample: peripheral blood. The receptors were sampled from a woman aged 80 or over with acute or convalescent COVID-19.

This rearrangement joins TRBV3-1 (or the pseudogene TRBV3-2) to TRBJ2-5; TRBD1 agrees at 8 bases. The J segment lost 9 bases and the V segment lost 0 bases, leaving 9 bases of the junction unmatched. CDR3 size: 15 residues. Germline V gene sequence: CDR1 LGHDT, CDR2 YNNKEL (reference sequence). The CDR3 DNA is TGTGCCAGCAGCCAAGAGGTCTCACAGGGGGACCCCCAGTACTTC. Amino acid sequence: CASSQEVSQGDPQYF.

The chain combines TRBV18 with TRBJ1-2; the D gene is possibly TRBD1 (5 bases). V was clipped by 2 bases and J by 8 bases, with 21 bases between them. The CDR3 totals 16 residues. Germline CDR1 is KGHSH and CDR2 is LQKENI. The CDR3 region has the DNA TGTGCCAGCTCACCAAGGCAGGGCTTTATTCGAAAAGGCTACACCTTC. Its translation: CASSPRQGFIRKGYTF.

This clone was found once. V is TRBV2 and J is TRBJ1-1; D unclear. The germline CDR1 and CDR2 sequences are SNHLY and FYNNEI. V was pared by 2 bases and J by 5 bases, with 12 bases between. The CDR3 contains 14 residues. CDR3 sequence: CASSESLSWTEAFF. CDR3 in DNA: TGTGCCAGCAGTGAATCCTTGAGTTGGACTGAAGCTTTCTTT.

The chain uses TRBV5-1 and TRBJ2-5; TRBD1 agrees at 7 bases. J gave up 4 bases and V 4 bases, and 16 bases lay outside the gene matches. This CDR3 has 17 residues. Germline V gene data show CDR1 as SGHRS and CDR2 as YFSETQ. Here the CDR3 DNA reads TGCGCCAGCAGCCGGCAGATCGACGTGGCAGGGGGAGAGACCCAGTACTTC. As protein: CASSRQIDVAGGETQYF.

CDR3 residues: CASSSQQGTNEQYF. The CDR3, as DNA: TGCGCCAGCAGCTCACAACAGGGTACCAACGAGCAGTACTTC. The chain joins TRBV5-1 to TRBJ2-7, with a possible D match to TRBD1 (6 bases). CDR3 length: 14 amino acids. The germline V and J ends were trimmed by 3 bases and 5 bases, with 15 bases remaining between them. Germline CDR1 reads SGHRS; CDR2 reads YFSETQ.

The rearrangement links TRBV5-4 to TRBJ2-5; 14 bases line up with TRBD2. This CDR3 has 18 residues. The trim removed 0 bases at V and 4 bases at J, leaving 8 bases unmatched. The germline gives CDR1 SGHNT, CDR2 YYREEE (reference sequence). CDR3 sequence (DNA): TGTGCCAGCAGCTTGGGACTAGCGGGGGGGATAACAGCAGAGACCCAGTACTTC. This gives the protein CASSLGLAGGITAETQYF.

V is TRBV5-1 and J is TRBJ1-2; D not certain. V lost 2 bases and J 9 bases, leaving 11 bases between the germline ends. The germline CDR1 and CDR2 sequences are SGHRS and YFSETQ. The CDR3 length is 12 residues. The CDR3 DNA reads TGCGCCAGCAGCTTAACAGACGGAAGCTACACCTTC. Amino acids: CASSLTDGSYTF.

This clone was counted only a few times. This CDR3 is also generated by other DNA sequences in the sample. The chain is built from TRBV10-3 and TRBJ1-2; 9 bases line up with TRBD1. The ends lost 0 bases at V and 0 bases at J; junction bases unmatched: 2. The germline CDR1 and CDR2 sequences are ENHRY and SYGVKD. The length of the CDR3 is 16 residues. In DNA, the CDR3 is TGTGCCATCAGTGAGTCGGGGGACAGGGCTAACTATGGCTACACCTTC. It codes for CAISESGDRANYGYTF.

The genes are TRBV6-5 and TRBJ2-1; possibly TRBD1 for D (5 bases). Germline-derived CDR1 and CDR2 are MNHEY and SVGAGI. V was shortened by 10 bases and J by 12 bases, with 16 bases between the two germline ends. CDR3 length equals 11 residues. For the CDR3, the DNA is TGTGCCACCAAGAAGGGAACAGGGCAGTTCTTC. This gives the protein CATKKGTGQFF.

This clone was counted a few times. The chain has TRBV10-3 and TRBJ1-1, with a tentative D call TRBD1 (5 bases). Germline loops: CDR1 ENHRY, CDR2 SYGVKD. Trimming removed 11 bases at V and 0 bases at J, with 13 bases between. The CDR3 has 13 residues. In DNA, the CDR3 is TGTGCCTCAGCCAGGGAAATGAACACTGAAGCTTTCTTT. Translation: CASAREMNTEAFF.

CDR3 nucleotides: TGTGCCACCAGCAGAGACACGACAGGGAGGTTCAACATTCAGTACTTC. Translating gives CATSRDTTGRFNIQYF. The chain joins TRBV15 to TRBJ2-4; perhaps TRBD1 as D (7 bases). V was shortened by 0 bases and J by 7 bases, with 16 bases between the two germline ends. The CDR3 has 16 residues. From germline, CDR1 is LNHNV and CDR2 YYDKDF (reference sequence).

This clone was detected only once. The gene calls are TRBV4-2 and TRBJ1-2; TRBD1 matches 7 bases. V was pared by 0 bases and J by 7 bases, with 8 bases of the junction left unmatched. The CDR3 consists of 15 residues. CDR1 LGHNA and CDR2 YNFKEQ come from the germline V gene. CDR3 sequence (DNA): TGTGCCAGCAGCCAAGATAACCCAGGGGGAGGTGGCTACACCTTC. Translated, it gives CASSQDNPGGGGYTF.

This clone was seen a handful of times. The chain's CDR3 is CSARWELHF. CDR3 in DNA: TGCAGTGCTAGATGGGAGCTCCACTTT. This chain joins TRBV20-1 and TRBJ1-6; D is unresolved. Trimming cost V 2 bases and J 16 bases, with 6 bases left between them. The CDR3 loop spans 9 amino acids. Per the germline V gene, CDR1 is DFQATT and CDR2 is SNEGSKA (reference sequence).

This clone came up once. Other DNA sequences from this sample encode an identical CDR3 as well. The gene calls are TRBV5-1 and TRBJ2-1; the match to TRBD2 covers 11 bases. The V and J ends lost 5 bases and 2 bases, in that order; junction bases with no gene match: 3. In germline, CDR1 is SGHRS, CDR2 YFSETQ. CDR3 size: 15 residues. CDR3 in amino acids: CASSSSGGAYNEQFF. The CDR3 DNA follows: TGCGCCAGCAGTAGTAGCGGGGGGGCCTACAATGAGCAGTTCTTC. The complete variable domain, with remaining parts taken from reference TRBV5-1 and TRBJ2-1, reads KAGVTQTPRYLIKTRGQQVTLSCSPISGHRSVSWYQQTPGQGLQFLFEYFSETQRNKGNFPGRFSGRQFSNSRSEMNVSTLELGDSALYLCASSSSGGAYNEQFFGPGTRLTVL.

The rearrangement joins TRBV5-5 to TRBJ1-5; D call uncertain. Per germline, CDR1 SGHKS and CDR2 YYEKEE (reference sequence). CDR3 length: 14 amino acids. Trimming removed 0 bases at V and 4 bases at J, with 8 bases between. In DNA, the CDR3 is TGTGCCAGCAGCTTGGAGGGAGGTAATCAGCCCCAGCATTTT. Amino acids: CASSLEGGNQPQHF.

V and J are TRBV7-9 and TRBJ1-1; D possibly corresponds to TRBD1 (6 bases). The V gene's germline CDR1 is SEHNR and CDR2 FQNEAQ (reference sequence). Trimming shortened V by 5 bases and J by 1 base, and 11 bases separated the two germline ends. This CDR3 has 14 amino acids. The DNA of the CDR3 is TGTGCCAGCAGCGGTACAGGGCCGAACACTGAAGCTTTCTTT. Amino acids: CASSGTGPNTEAFF.

The chain combines TRBV7-8 with TRBJ1-4; 7 nucleotides match TRBD1. The length of the CDR3 is 12 residues. With V trimmed by 4 bases and J by 10 bases, 3 bases remained unmatched. Germline V gives CDR1 SGHVS, CDR2 FQNEAQ. Here the CDR3 reads CASSSAGGKLFF. CDR3 DNA sequence: TGTGCCAGCAGCTCAGCAGGGGGAAAACTGTTTTTT.

This clone was recorded a few times. V usage is TRBV19 and J usage is TRBJ1-4, with 10 nucleotides matching TRBD1. Per the germline V gene, CDR1 is LNHDA and CDR2 is SQIVND (reference sequence). The junction had 13 bases not matched to a gene; V was cut back by 5 bases and J by 7 bases. CDR3 length equals 17 residues. The DNA for the CDR3 is TGTGCCAGTAGTCAAGACAGGGGGCGAACGGGAGGTGAAAAACTGTTTTTT. This sequence encodes CASSQDRGRTGGEKLFF.

V gene TRBV6-5 combines with J gene TRBJ2-2, with D uncertain. Germline values: CDR1 MNHEY, CDR2 SVGAGI. V gave up 7 bases and J gave up 4 bases, with 7 bases separating them. This CDR3 is 12 amino acids long. The CDR3 DNA reads TGTGCCAGCACCAAATTCACCGGGGAGCTGTTTTTT. Amino acid sequence: CASTKFTGELFF.

V usage is TRBV18 and J usage is TRBJ2-2; the match to TRBD1 covers 7 bases. J lost 5 bases, V lost 3 bases, and 9 bases had no gene match. This CDR3 region has 16 residues. Germline V CDR1 and CDR2: KGHSH, LQKENI. Written as DNA, the CDR3 is TGTGCCAGCTCACCCTCCCGACAGGGCGGAACCGGGGAGCTGTTTTTT. This translates into CASSPSRQGGTGELFF.

The chain joins TRBV4-1 to TRBJ1-2, with D maybe TRBD1 (5 bases). V was cut by 1 base and J by 13 bases, with 13 bases left in between. CDR1 is MGHRA, CDR2 YSYEKL, per germline. The length of the CDR3 is 12 residues. The CDR3 sequence: CASSQAGRALTF. CDR3 DNA: TGCGCCAGCAGCCAAGCTGGCAGGGCTCTCACCTTC.

The chain uses TRBV19 and TRBJ2-2; TRBD1 matches at 8 bases. The CDR3 is made up of 13 amino acids. Trimming cost V 8 bases and J 3 bases; bases outside gene matches: 2. Germline V gives CDR1 LNHDA, CDR2 SQIVND (reference sequence). The CDR3 protein is CASRTGYTGELFF. Written as DNA, the CDR3 is TGTGCCAGTCGGACAGGGTACACCGGGGAGCTGTTTTTT.

J is TRBJ2-2 and V is TRBV11-3; the D gene is possibly TRBD1 (6 bases). This CDR3 is built from 14 residues. The V end lost 1 base, the J end lost 6 bases, and 9 bases lay between the germline ends. Germline assignment: CDR1 SGHNT and CDR2 YENEEA. The CDR3 region has the DNA TGTGCCAGCAGCTTAGGACAGGCCGCCGGGGAGCTGTTTTTT. This translates into CASSLGQAAGELFF.

Notes on this clone: One end of the junction varies from germline; a read error may be responsible. This chain links TRBV6-5 with TRBJ2-2, with TRBD2 matching 7 bases. The CDR3 sequence is 13 residues long. The germline V gene encodes CDR1 MNHEY and CDR2 SVGAGI. CDR3 sequence (DNA): TGTGCCAGCAGTCACTCGGGGGGCGGGGAGCTGTTTTTT. It yields the protein CASSHSGGGELFF.

The chain couples TRBV6-4 to TRBJ2-1; 11 bases match TRBD2. CDR1 and CDR2 (germline): MRHNA, SNTAGT. The CDR3 extends over 14 amino acids. The V segment lost 6 bases and the J segment 6 bases; nucleotides outside the gene matches: 4. The CDR3 loop reads CASRRLAGSNEQFF. The CDR3 bases are TGTGCCAGCAGGAGACTAGCGGGAAGCAATGAGCAGTTCTTC.

This chain uses TRBV11-3 with TRBJ2-3; perhaps TRBD1 as D (6 bases). Trimming removed 5 bases from V and 9 bases from J, with 18 bases in between. The CDR3 has 14 residues. The germline CDR1 and CDR2 sequences are SGHNT and YENEEA. CDR3 sequence: CASSLTGRLGTQYF. In DNA, the CDR3 is TGTGCCAGCAGCCTGACAGGCCGGTTAGGCACGCAGTATTTT.

A few counts support this clone. The rearrangement links TRBV7-2 to TRBJ1-1; 8 positions agree with TRBD1. This CDR3 is built from 16 residues. Germline V gene lookup returns CDR1 SGHTA and CDR2 FQGNSA. With V trimmed by 5 bases and J by 1 base, 9 bases remained unmatched. CDR3 DNA sequence: TGTGCCAGCAGCGCCACAGGGGGAGGTGGGAACACTGAAGCTTTCTTT. The encoded protein is CASSATGGGGNTEAFF.

The rearrangement uses TRBV11-2 and TRBJ2-7; no firm D call. V lost 5 bases and J 6 bases, leaving 11 bases between the germline ends. Per germline, CDR1 SGHAT and CDR2 FQNNGV. The CDR3 sequence is 12 residues long. CDR3 region: CASSTASPEQYF. The DNA of the CDR3 is TGTGCCAGCAGCACCGCTAGTCCCGAGCAGTACTTC.

The chain is built from TRBV5-6 and TRBJ2-2; 12 nucleotides agree with TRBD1. The CDR3 totals 16 residues. Per the germline V gene, CDR1 is SGHDT and CDR2 is YYEEEE. The V and J ends lost 3 bases and 7 bases, in that order; junction bases with no gene match: 7. CDR3 DNA: TGTGCCAGCAGCTCGTCGGGGACAGGGGGCCTCGGGGAGCTGTTTTTT. Translating it yields CASSSSGTGGLGELFF.

The table lists this clone with a few counts. This sequence joins TRBV7-3 and TRBJ2-7, with 10 bases identical to TRBD1. Germline CDR1 is SGHTA and CDR2 is FQGTGA. The V and J ends lost 5 bases and 3 bases, in that order; junction bases with no gene match: 7. This CDR3 has 15 amino acids. CDR3 DNA sequence: TGTGCCAGCAGCCCCGTCGGGACAGGGGTCTACGAGCAGTACTTC. Amino acids: CASSPVGTGVYEQYF.

This chain links TRBV29-1 with TRBJ2-2; 8 bases align to TRBD1. This CDR3 has 14 amino acids. Germline V gene lookup returns CDR1 SQVTM and CDR2 ANQGSEA. J was trimmed by 3 bases and V by 5 bases; bases with no gene match: 5. The CDR3 DNA reads TGCAGCGTTCACAGGGGGTCGGACACCGGGGAGCTGTTTTTT. Its protein product is CSVHRGSDTGELFF.

The chain uses TRBV18 and TRBJ2-5; D uncertain. Germline-derived CDR1 and CDR2 are KGHSH and LQKENI. Trimming removed 2 bases at V and 5 bases at J, with 9 bases between. The CDR3 runs 13 residues. CDR3 loop: CASSPTRSETQYF. The CDR3 DNA reads as TGTGCCAGCTCACCAACCCGGAGCGAGACCCAGTACTTC.